The 19 T cell receptor beta chains below all came from one sample that was sequenced in a study of blood T cell repertoires in COVID-19. Assay used: immunoSEQ multiplex PCR; TCRdb lists only in-frame clones, some missing. The sample carries about 120,000 clones, about 86% recorded once. Input material: peripheral blood. These receptor sequences come from a woman in her 50s with acute or convalescent COVID-19.

V is TRBV24-1 and J is TRBJ1-1; D is perhaps TRBD1 (6 bases). Germline V gene data show CDR1 as KGHDR and CDR2 as SFDVKD. Trimming pared 7 bases from V and 7 bases from J, leaving 15 bases between. CDR3 size: 13 residues. CDR3 in amino acids: CATRDSLGLEAFF. The CDR3 region has the DNA TGTGCCACCAGGGACAGTTTAGGTCTTGAAGCTTTCTTT.

The chain combines TRBV7-9 with TRBJ1-6, with D unresolved. This CDR3 contains 14 residues. Germline V gives CDR1 SEHNR, CDR2 FQNEAQ (reference sequence). V was shortened by 1 base and J by 7 bases, with 8 bases between the two germline ends. CDR3 sequence reads: CASSLGDYNSPLHF. DNA of the CDR3: TGTGCCAGCAGCTTAGGCGATTACAATTCACCCCTCCACTTT.

This clone was counted only a few times. The chain combines TRBV27 with TRBJ1-3; no reliable D call. Germline assignment: CDR1 MNHEY and CDR2 SMNVEV (reference sequence). This CDR3 comprises 14 residues. Deletions cut 6 bases from V and 7 bases from J, with 16 bases between. CDR3 in amino acids: CASSPLAGGNTIYF. The DNA for the CDR3 is TGTGCCAGCAGCCCTCTGGCGGGAGGGAACACCATATATTTT.

Worth noting for this clone: Other nucleotide sequences in the sample specify the same CDR3. The chain carries TRBV10-3 and TRBJ1-1; maybe TRBD1 (6 bases). This CDR3 region has 13 residues. The ends were cut back, 4 bases at V and 7 bases at J, with 13 bases in the middle. Germline lookup yields CDR1 ENHRY and CDR2 SYGVKD. The CDR3 nucleotides are TGTGCCATCAGTGGCCACAGGGAGGGTGAAGCTTTCTTT. Translated, it gives CAISGHREGEAFF.

This clone was picked up one time. The rearrangement links TRBV12-3 or TRBV12-4 to TRBJ1-2; maybe TRBD1 (5 bases). This CDR3 has 12 amino acids. V was cut by 8 bases and J by 5 bases, with 12 bases left in between. In DNA form, the CDR3 reads TGTGCCAGCGGGACGGGACTTTATGGCTACACCTTC. Residues: CASGTGLYGYTF.

This clone was seen just once. This chain links TRBV5-4 with TRBJ2-1; D possibly corresponds to TRBD2 (6 bases). The CDR3 length is 15 residues. V was shortened by 0 bases and J by 8 bases, with 15 bases between the two germline ends. Germline CDR1 is SGHNT and CDR2 is YYREEE (reference sequence). DNA of the CDR3: TGTGCCAGCAGCTTGGAGCCGGGAGTGTTGGATGAGCAGTTCTTC. Encoded protein: CASSLEPGVLDEQFF.

This clone was seen only a few times. This rearrangement joins TRBV7-2 to TRBJ1-1; 8 bases fit TRBD1. This CDR3 has 17 residues. Germline values: CDR1 SGHTA, CDR2 FQGNSA. Losses at the gene ends were 0 bases for V and 1 base for J; bases not matched to a gene: 7. The CDR3 sequence: CASSLAYRTGRNTEAFF. The CDR3 coding sequence is TGTGCCAGCAGCTTAGCTTACCGGACAGGGAGGAACACTGAAGCTTTCTTT.

CDR3 region: CASSIISYNEQFF. DNA for the CDR3: TGTGCCAGTAGTATAATTAGTTACAATGAGCAGTTCTTC. V usage is TRBV19 and J usage is TRBJ2-1; D not certain. The germline V gene encodes CDR1 LNHDA and CDR2 SQIVND (reference sequence). V lost 2 bases to trimming and J lost 4 bases, with 6 bases between them. This CDR3 contains 13 residues. The full variable domain, with the rest looked up from reference TRBV19 and TRBJ2-1, is DGGITQSPKYLFRKEGQNVTLSCEQNLNHDAMYWYRQDPGQGLRLIYYSQIVNDFQKGDIAEGYSVSREKKESFPLTVTSAQKNPTAFYLCASSIISYNEQFFGPGTRLTVL.

The chain is built from TRBV9 and TRBJ2-7; tentative D call: TRBD1 (5 bases). Germline CDR1 SGDLS, CDR2 YYNGEE. Trimming left V 0 bases short and J 6 bases short, with 13 bases between. The CDR3 sequence is 14 residues long. Here the CDR3 reads CASSVGQGKGEQYF. Here the CDR3 DNA reads TGTGCCAGCAGCGTAGGTCAGGGAAAGGGCGAGCAGTACTTC.

The V and J genes are TRBV4-2 and TRBJ2-3; TRBD2 aligns across 8 bases. V was clipped by 1 base and J by 14 bases; unmatched bases: 11. In germline, CDR1 is LGHNA, CDR2 YNFKEQ. The CDR3 loop spans 14 amino acids. The CDR3 bases are TGTGCCAGCAGCCAAGTAGGAGCGGGGGAAACCCCGTATTTT. This codes for CASSQVGAGETPYF.

The chain uses TRBV30 and TRBJ1-2; TRBD1 matches 7 bases. The V gene end was trimmed by 5 bases and the J gene end by 4 bases; junction bases not matched to a gene: 4. Germline loops: CDR1 GTSNPN, CDR2 SVGIG (reference sequence). The CDR3 sequence is 12 residues long. The CDR3 nucleotides read TGTGCCTGGCGGGGACAGAGCTATGGCTACACCTTC. This translates into CAWRGQSYGYTF.

This rearrangement joins TRBV6-5 to TRBJ1-6, with D maybe TRBD1 (5 bases). The CDR3 sequence is 15 residues long. Germline V CDR1 and CDR2: MNHEY, SVGAGI. The germline V and J ends were trimmed by 10 bases and 1 base, with 14 bases remaining between them. This CDR3 is CATVGGESYNSPLHF. Here the CDR3 DNA reads TGTGCCACCGTGGGGGGGGAGTCCTATAATTCACCCCTCCACTTT.

V and J are TRBV10-1 and TRBJ2-3; unclear D gene. Germline V gene lookup returns CDR1 WNHNN and CDR2 SYGVQD (reference sequence). The V end was cut by 4 bases, the J end by 1 base, with 9 bases between. The CDR3 consists of 14 residues. The CDR3 region is CASSVVPGTDTQYF. In DNA form, the CDR3 reads TGCGCCAGCAGTGTGGTGCCGGGCACAGATACGCAGTATTTT.

V usage is TRBV12-5 and J usage is TRBJ1-2; 7 bases line up with TRBD1. The trim removed 7 bases at V and 4 bases at J, leaving 6 bases unmatched. Germline CDR1 reads LGHNT; CDR2 reads FRNRAP. The CDR3 has 13 amino acids. CDR3 sequence (DNA): TGTGCTAGTGCCCCGGACAGGACCTATGGCTACACCTTC. Translating gives CASAPDRTYGYTF.

The genes are TRBV5-6 and TRBJ2-3; TRBD2 aligns across 11 bases. V lost 4 bases to trimming and J lost 5 bases; unmatched junction nucleotides: 6. This CDR3 region has 15 residues. CDR1 and CDR2 (germline): SGHDT, YYEEEE. This chain's CDR3 is CASSLDSGRGDTQYF. The CDR3 region has the DNA TGTGCCAGCAGCCTGGATAGCGGGAGGGGAGATACGCAGTATTTT.

The rearrangement uses TRBV10-3 and TRBJ2-1; TRBD2 aligns across 8 bases. Trimming cost V 4 bases and J 4 bases; bases outside gene matches: 6. The CDR3 contains 15 residues. Germline V gene lookup returns CDR1 ENHRY and CDR2 SYGVKD. This CDR3 is CAISAGGGRYNEQFF. CDR3 DNA: TGTGCCATCAGTGCGGGCGGGGGGCGGTACAATGAGCAGTTCTTC.

The chain combines TRBV12-5 with TRBJ2-2; D is uncertain. Germline V gene sequence: CDR1 LGHNT, CDR2 FRNRAP. Trimming removed 7 bases at V and 2 bases at J, with 11 bases between. This CDR3 spans 14 amino acids. This CDR3 is CASVSPLNTGELFF. CDR3 DNA sequence: TGTGCTAGTGTTTCCCCCCTCAACACCGGGGAGCTGTTTTTT.

The chain links TRBV4-1 to TRBJ1-4; 7 bases are a match to TRBD1. The CDR3 consists of 16 residues. J was trimmed by 4 bases and V by 4 bases; bases with no gene match: 9. Germline CDR1 MGHRA, CDR2 YSYEKL. The CDR3 protein is CASSLGTASFNEKLFF. DNA of the CDR3: TGCGCCAGCAGCCTCGGGACAGCCTCCTTTAATGAAAAACTGTTTTTT.

The chain has TRBV28 and TRBJ1-2; 8 nucleotides align to TRBD1. This CDR3 has 15 residues. V shed 2 bases, J shed 1 base, and the junction held 3 bases outside the gene matches. In germline, CDR1 is MDHEN, CDR2 SYDVKM. The CDR3 DNA reads TGTGCCAGCAGTTTACCAGGGGGCGTTAACTATGGCTACACCTTC. It translates to CASSLPGGVNYGYTF.